Detailed here is one T cell receptor (beta chain). The antigen is unknown. TCRdb keeps only in-frame clones here, not all; method: immunoSEQ multiplex PCR. The sample includes approximately 16,000 clones, 76% seen only once; the top ten take 25% to 30%. The unexposed donors gave CD4+ T cells in about 2011-2018, prior to COVID-19. After approximately ten days of culture, CD4+ T cells were isolated. On days 3 and 7, cultures got half fresh IL-2 medium. This sample stems from a study of CD4 T cells in relation to SARS-CoV-2 and coronaviruses. The CDR3 is 15 amino acids. After removal of 6 bases from V and 9 bases from J, the junction contained 16 bases not matched to a gene. CDR1 and CDR2 from the germline V gene are MGHDK and SYGVNS.

The J gene is TRBJ1-1, the V gene TRBV25-1, with TRBD1 matching 7 bases. Sequenced: CD4+ T cells from PBMCs, cultured in vitro. This sequence was found in a human donor in good health. The CDR3 reads CASSKGGGVWVQAFF. The CDR3 nucleotides read TGTGCCAGCAGCAAGGGAGGGGGCGTATGGGTACAAGCTTTCTTT. Filled out from reference TRBV25-1 and TRBJ1-1, the complete variable domain reads EADIYQTPRYLVIGTGKKITLECSQTMGHDKMYWYQQDPGMELHLIHYSYGVNSTEKGDLSSESTVSRIRTEHFPLTLESARPSHTSQYLCASSKGGGVWVQAFFGQGTRLTVV.